The clone carrying this TCR beta chain came up a few times. Its antigen is unidentified. Sequencing was performed with immunoSEQ multiplex PCR; in TCRdb, only in-frame clones are kept and a portion is missing. The sample contains roughly 27,000 clones, 55% to 75% of which appear only once. These data are taken from a study of vaccination effects on CD4 cells after COVID-19. Looking at the study overall: Median timing of post-vaccine samples was 72 days after the second dose.

The ViraFEST assay expanded antigen-specific CD4+ T cells with viral peptide pools before sequencing. With around ten days of culture completed, CD4+ T cells were isolated. All participants had two doses of either the BNT162b2 or mRNA-1273 vaccine. Findings and limits, study-wide: After vaccination, at late timepoints, clones induced by infection and by vaccine contracted markedly.

V shed 5 bases and J shed 8 bases, with 15 bases lying between them. Germline CDR1 SGHTA, CDR2 FQGNSA. The CDR3 consists of 13 residues. The source is a human donor who received a COVID-19 vaccine. Sequences were derived from CD4+ T cells from PBMCs cultured with HCoV-NL63 spike peptides, sampled after COVID-19 vaccination. The V gene is TRBV7-2, the J gene TRBJ1-2, with D hard to call. CDR3 region: CASSRETVSGYTF. Written as DNA, the CDR3 is TGTGCCAGCAGCCGTGAGACGGTTAGCGGCTACACCTTC.